The sequence of this T cell receptor (beta chain) was determined in a study of cytomegalovirus exposure and HLA in healthy donors. Germline assignment: CDR1 SEHNR and CDR2 FQNEAQ (reference sequence). V was pared by 3 bases and J by 7 bases, with 17 bases of the junction left unmatched. The CDR3 sequence is 17 residues long. Study results and caveats: While the bulk of TCR sequences proved rare, some public TCRs turned up in many donors. It was in a later analysis that TCR association rates were seen to vary by HLA locus, highest for DRB1 and lowest for HLA-C. Productive status was seen about 90% or about 30% of the time for most TCR beta V segments in an earlier analysis.

Use of 60 Vbeta and 13 Jbeta primers characterized the PCR. In the study's own analysis: Later work found around 72 million unique TCR beta chains, with 9.5 million to 12 million shared. The repertoire was sequenced with immunoSEQ multiplex PCR; TCRdb's copy has only in-frame clones and lacks some. The V and J calls and clone size come from that table; D and trimming were worked out from the DNA. Here the sample spans about 240,000 clones, roughly 78% being singletons. For this clone: Its antigen is undetermined.

The chain has TRBV7-9 and TRBJ1-1; 7 bases align to TRBD1. This receptor was taken from a boy between 10 and 17 years old in good health and CMV-seronegative. Sequencing input: PBMCs. CDR3 loop: CASSFFPAEGAGIEAFF. CDR3 DNA: TGTGCCAGCAGCTTTTTTCCAGCGGAGGGGGCAGGCATTGAAGCTTTCTTT.